A single sample is the source of the 16 T cell receptor beta chains below, sequenced in a study of blood T cell repertoires in COVID-19. Sequencing was performed with immunoSEQ multiplex PCR; in TCRdb, only in-frame clones are kept and a portion is missing. Counted here are approximately 240,000 clones, around nine tenths occurring once; the ten biggest clones make up 0.83%. Sequenced material: peripheral blood. The receptors were gathered from a man aged 25 to 40 with COVID-19, enrolled during active disease.

J is TRBJ1-4 and V is TRBV6-5, with 9 bases lining up with TRBD1. Germline loops: CDR1 MNHEY, CDR2 SVGAGI. With V trimmed by 8 bases and J by 8 bases, 12 bases remained unmatched. This CDR3 comprises 15 residues. The CDR3 is CASEGQGGVGEKLFF. CDR3 sequence (DNA): TGTGCCAGCGAGGGACAGGGAGGAGTGGGCGAAAAACTGTTTTTT.

V is TRBV7-3 and J is TRBJ2-1, with 10 bases aligning to TRBD2. Germline-derived CDR1 and CDR2 are SGHTA and FQGTGA. There are 14 residues in the CDR3. The J segment lost 9 bases and the V segment lost 3 bases, leaving 5 bases of the junction unmatched. The CDR3 DNA reads as TGTGCCAGCAGCTTGGGGACTAGCGTCTCTGAGCAGTTCTTC. Translating gives CASSLGTSVSEQFF.

The V and J genes are TRBV10-3 and TRBJ1-2; TRBD1 matches 8 bases. Per the germline V gene, CDR1 is ENHRY and CDR2 is SYGVKD. The CDR3 extends over 15 amino acids. V trimming: 7 bases; J trimming: 8 bases; junction bases outside the gene matches: 15. CDR3 residues: CAINSAGQGSWGYTF. The CDR3 nucleotides are TGTGCCATCAATTCTGCCGGACAGGGATCGTGGGGCTACACCTTC.

This chain connects TRBV5-1 to TRBJ2-5; 9 bases are a match to TRBD1. Germline lookup yields CDR1 SGHRS and CDR2 YFSETQ. The junction had 12 bases not matched to a gene; V was cut back by 4 bases and J by 5 bases. This CDR3 is 16 amino acids long. The CDR3 DNA reads as TGCGCCAGCAGCGACCCGCCCGGGACAGGGAAGGAGACCCAGTACTTC. The encoded protein is CASSDPPGTGKETQYF.

This clone was seen only a few times. This rearrangement joins TRBV5-1 to TRBJ1-2; 10 positions agree with TRBD1. The V segment lost 0 bases and the J segment 13 bases; nucleotides outside the gene matches: 6. The CDR3 spans 13 residues. From germline, CDR1 is SGHRS and CDR2 YFSETQ. CDR3: CASSLGDRGLSTF. In nucleotides, the CDR3 is TGCGCCAGCAGCTTGGGGGACAGGGGTCTCTCCACCTTC.

The chain is built from TRBV19 and TRBJ1-1; D is possibly TRBD1 (6 bases). In germline, CDR1 is LNHDA, CDR2 SQIVND (reference sequence). Trimming removed 5 bases at V and 4 bases at J, with 14 bases between. This CDR3 region has 14 residues. The CDR3 spells CASSPQGWGTEAFF. DNA for the CDR3: TGTGCCAGTAGTCCACAGGGATGGGGCACTGAAGCTTTCTTT.

This clone has more than one count but fewer than ten. The chain uses TRBV18 and TRBJ1-3, with D tentatively TRBD1 (6 bases). The ends were cut back, 0 bases at V and 0 bases at J, with 9 bases in the middle. The V gene's germline CDR1 is KGHSH and CDR2 LQKENI. CDR3 size: 16 residues. The chain's CDR3 is CASSPPGTTSGNTIYF. CDR3 nucleotide sequence: TGTGCCAGCTCACCACCCGGGACAACCTCTGGAAACACCATATATTTT.

This chain links TRBV11-2 with TRBJ1-3; 12 bases fit TRBD1. Germline V gene sequence: CDR1 SGHAT, CDR2 FQNNGV. The CDR3 loop spans 16 amino acids. The V segment lost 4 bases and the J segment 2 bases; nucleotides outside the gene matches: 3. The CDR3 nucleotides are TGTGCCAGCAGCTCCGGGACAGGGGGCACTGGAAACACCATATATTTT. Its translation: CASSSGTGGTGNTIYF.

The table lists this clone with a count of one. This chain joins TRBV6-1 and TRBJ2-5; no reliable D call. V lost 2 bases to trimming and J lost 3 bases, with 7 bases between them. Germline CDR1 reads MNHNS; CDR2 reads SASEGT. This CDR3 is 13 amino acids long. CDR3 bases: TGTGCCAGCAGTGAAATCAGGAAAGAGACCCAGTACTTC. Translation gives CASSEIRKETQYF.

V usage is TRBV9 and J usage is TRBJ2-5; D is perhaps TRBD1 (6 bases). Looked up from germline, CDR1 is SGDLS and CDR2 is YYNGEE. Trimming took off 0 bases at V and 1 base at J, with 10 bases between the two ends. The CDR3 consists of 15 residues. CDR3 residues: CASSVVLGGQETQYF. The CDR3, as DNA: TGTGCCAGCAGCGTAGTTCTAGGGGGCCAAGAGACCCAGTACTTC.

The rearrangement joins TRBV3-1 (or the pseudogene TRBV3-2) to TRBJ1-2; the match to TRBD1 covers 8 bases. Trimming at V came to 4 bases and at J to 4 bases, leaving 8 bases not matched to a gene. Per the germline V gene, CDR1 is LGHDT and CDR2 is YNNKEL (reference sequence). The length of the CDR3 is 15 residues. Written as DNA, the CDR3 is TGTGCCAGCAGCCGCCCGGGACAGGTTGGCTATGGCTACACCTTC. It translates to CASSRPGQVGYGYTF.

V and J are TRBV5-1 and TRBJ1-2; 8 nucleotides align to TRBD1. Germline V gene lookup returns CDR1 SGHRS and CDR2 YFSETQ. V shed 4 bases, J shed 8 bases, and the junction held 13 bases outside the gene matches. The CDR3 contains 15 residues. The CDR3 DNA reads as TGCGCCAGCAGCCCTCCCGCAGGGGGCGAGGGGGGCTACACCTTC. Translation gives CASSPPAGGEGGYTF. Complete variable domain (other parts from reference TRBV5-1 and TRBJ1-2): KAGVTQTPRYLIKTRGQQVTLSCSPISGHRSVSWYQQTPGQGLQFLFEYFSETQRNKGNFPGRFSGRQFSNSRSEMNVSTLELGDSALYLCASSPPAGGEGGYTFGSGTRLTVV.

V is TRBV6-1 and J is TRBJ2-5; 10 nucleotides align to TRBD2. Germline-derived CDR1 and CDR2 are MNHNS and SASEGT. The CDR3 contains 16 residues. V was pared by 3 bases and J by 3 bases, with 7 bases of the junction left unmatched. The CDR3, as DNA: TGTGCCAGCAGTGATTTAGCGGGGGGTATCAAAGAGACCCAGTACTTC. Protein sequence: CASSDLAGGIKETQYF.

This rearrangement joins TRBV10-3 to TRBJ2-3; 15 nucleotides align to TRBD2. The CDR3 length is 20 residues. V dropped 3 bases and J dropped 0; count of bases not matched to a gene: 10. CDR1 is ENHRY and CDR2 is SYGVKD in the germline V gene. CDR3 bases: TGTGCCATCAGTGATCGAGGACTAGCGGGGGGGGCGATCAGCACAGATACGCAGTATTTT. It yields the protein CAISDRGLAGGAISTDTQYF.

The rearrangement joins TRBV5-1 to TRBJ2-1, with 14 positions matching TRBD2. The V and J ends lost 6 bases and 4 bases, in that order; junction bases with no gene match: 6. CDR3 length: 16 amino acids. The germline gives CDR1 SGHRS, CDR2 YFSETQ. This CDR3 reads CASMLRLAGGYNEQFF. The CDR3, as DNA: TGCGCCAGCATGCTACGACTAGCGGGGGGGTACAATGAGCAGTTCTTC.

The chain combines TRBV14 with TRBJ1-5; D is undetermined. Germline values: CDR1 SGHDN, CDR2 FVKESK. Trimming took 4 bases from V and 9 from J, leaving 13 bases between them. This CDR3 is 13 amino acids long. The CDR3, as DNA: TGTGCCAGCAGCCGACTCCGTATTGGGCCCCAGCATTTT. The encoded protein is CASSRLRIGPQHF.